The clone carrying this T cell receptor beta chain came up once. Germline CDR1 SGHNT, CDR2 YYREEE (reference sequence). The CDR3 length is 16 residues. The V gene lost 4 bases and the J gene lost 4 bases, with 20 bases spanning the gap. In the authors' workflow: Nucleated cell number was recorded as an estimate derived from reference gene primer amplification. Clones were read by immunoSEQ multiplex PCR, and TCRdb kept only the in-frame ones, dropping some. The DNA gave D and trimming, while V, J and clone size come from that table. The sample holds about 18,000 clones; roughly 88% are singletons and the top ten take approximately 5%. This sample is drawn from a study of blood T cell repertoires in COVID-19. Study details: Italy, Spain and the United States were the sources of the convalescent and acute COVID-19 samples.

Participants came from roughly 23 US areas, aged roughly 18 to 89 years. Recovery among Cohort 3 donors was established by two negative PCRs, clearance, or symptom resolution. The chain couples TRBV5-4 to TRBJ1-2; possible D gene TRBD1, 5 bases. Sequencing was carried out using PBMCs or T cells enriched from blood (not recorded which). This TCR came from a woman in her 30s who had recovered from COVID-19. CDR3 DNA: TGTGCCAGCAGCCGGGCATGGGGGGAAAGTCCCTATGGCTACACCTTC. Translation gives CASSRAWGESPYGYTF.